Ten or more counts support the clone carrying this TCR beta chain. Its antigen remains unidentified. TCRdb passed the RT-PCR reads through MiXCR, listing each CDR3 protein once. Of more than 600,000 distinct CDR3 sequences in the sample, about a fifth were seen once. The data originate from a study of response to subunit inactivated influenza vaccine. Overall study findings and caveats: The authors suggested that every seasonal influenza vaccination recruits few new T cells.

The sequencing used PBMCs from blood, collected approximately 5 days after vaccination. The receptor was isolated from a middle-aged man who received an inactivated influenza vaccine.

The CDR3 bases are TGCAGTGCTAGCTCCCTAGCGGTCCCCTACGAGCAGTACTTC. Translated, it gives CSASSLAVPYEQYF. This chain uses TRBV20-1 with TRBJ2-7, with 7 bases lining up with TRBD2. The CDR3 is made up of 14 amino acids. Germline-derived CDR1 and CDR2 are DFQATT and SNEGSKA (reference sequence). V lost 3 bases to trimming and J lost 2 bases; unmatched junction nucleotides: 7.